This T cell receptor (beta chain) comes out of a study of blood T cell repertoires in COVID-19. The wider study: Samples taken during acute and convalescent COVID-19 were collected in the United States, Italy and Spain. Sources were T cells, B-cell-depleted T cells, or PBMCs; the material itself was cDNA or gDNA.

Original data processing: Scientists estimated how many nucleated cells there were by amplifying reference gene primers. Libraries were prepared by immunoSEQ multiplex PCR; TCRdb keeps only in-frame clonotypes and omits some of them. V and J calls plus clone size are reproduced from that table; the DNA served to infer D and trimming. The table shows around 90,000 clones, with 70% to 90% occurring only once. The germline CDR1 and CDR2 sequences are SGDLS and YYNGEE. Trimming cost V 1 base and J 4 bases; bases outside gene matches: 5. The CDR3 has 15 residues. Material for sequencing was peripheral blood. This TCR derives from a human donor in a cohort sampled during active COVID-19. V usage is TRBV9 and J usage is TRBJ2-1; TRBD1 matches 7 bases. The CDR3 sequence: CASSVTGQTYNEQFF. The DNA for the CDR3 is TGTGCCAGCAGCGTAACGGGACAGACATACAATGAGCAGTTCTTC.